The clone carrying this T cell receptor beta chain was seen more than once but under ten times. The entry originates in a study of radiotherapy plus CTLA-4 blockade in lung cancer. People whose metastatic non-small-cell lung cancer was chemo-refractory got focal radiation along with CTLA-4 blockade by ipilimumab. TCRdb's table, derived via immunoSEQ multiplex PCR, lists solely in-frame clones and lacks some. The sample has about 82,000 clones; around 72% are singletons. Germline-derived CDR1 and CDR2 are MDHEN and SYDVKM. The V end lost 8 bases, the J end lost 6 bases, and 19 bases lay between the germline ends. There are 14 residues in the CDR3.

The rearrangement links TRBV28 to TRBJ1-1; D call uncertain. The sample in question was peripheral blood, obtained from a patient treated with radiotherapy plus ipilimumab. The receptor was isolated from a human donor with non-small cell lung cancer that progressed on radiotherapy plus ipilimumab. CDR3 sequence: CASAFRVQSAEAFF. In DNA, the CDR3 is TGTGCCAGCGCCTTTAGGGTCCAAAGCGCTGAAGCTTTCTTT.